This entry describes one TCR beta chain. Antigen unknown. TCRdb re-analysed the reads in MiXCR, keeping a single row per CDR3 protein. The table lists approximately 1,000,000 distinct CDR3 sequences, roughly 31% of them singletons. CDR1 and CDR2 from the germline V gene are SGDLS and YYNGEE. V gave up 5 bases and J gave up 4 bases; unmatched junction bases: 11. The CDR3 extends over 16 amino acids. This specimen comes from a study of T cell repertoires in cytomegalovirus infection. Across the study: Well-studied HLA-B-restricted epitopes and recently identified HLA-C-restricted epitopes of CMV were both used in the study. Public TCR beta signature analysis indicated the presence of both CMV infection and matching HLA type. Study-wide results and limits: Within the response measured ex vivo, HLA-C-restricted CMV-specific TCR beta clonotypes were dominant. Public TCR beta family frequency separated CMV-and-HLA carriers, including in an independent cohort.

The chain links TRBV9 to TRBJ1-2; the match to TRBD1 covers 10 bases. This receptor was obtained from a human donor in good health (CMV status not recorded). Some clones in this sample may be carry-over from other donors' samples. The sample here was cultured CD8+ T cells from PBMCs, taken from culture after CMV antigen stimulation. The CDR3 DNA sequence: TGTGCCAGCAGAGGGGACAGGGGTATTCGCGGCTATGGCTACACCTTC. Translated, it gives CASRGDRGIRGYGYTF.